This T cell receptor (beta chain) was captured by sequencing in a study of beta chain features in type 1 diabetes. On the study more broadly: The patient and healthy donor groups were comparable for age, gender and cell yields. General study findings and limits: All four CD4+ subsets from Type 1 diabetes patients carried moderately but significantly shorter TCRB CDR3s.

This clone was observed a few times. Antigen unknown. CDR3 length: 14 residues. With 8 bases removed from V and 0 bases from J, the gap between germline ends came to 17 bases. Per germline, CDR1 SQVTM and CDR2 ANQGSEA. Reverse transcribing all isolated RNA meant expressed TCRB transcripts were sequenced. The data were produced by immunoSEQ multiplex PCR, yet TCRdb's version contains in-frame clones alone and is incomplete. Of 450,000 to 550,000 clones in the sample, around 28% are singletons; the top ten hold around 0.065%. The source of this sequence is a man in his late teens or twenties in good health. The V and J genes are TRBV29-1 and TRBJ2-7, with D perhaps TRBD1 (5 bases). The sequenced sample was naive CD4+ T cells from blood. CDR3 DNA sequence: TGCAGCACCATGCAAGCTACAGGCTCCTACGAGCAGTACTTC. It codes for CSTMQATGSYEQYF.